This T cell receptor (beta chain) was found in a study of Ad26.COV2.S vaccination and SARS-CoV-2 variants. The wider study: Recipients of Ad26.COV2.S got it intramuscularly, once or twice 56 days apart. General study results and limits: While placebo recipients had lower spike-specific TCR breadth, vaccine recipients had more.

Data came from immunoSEQ multiplex PCR; TCRdb stores just in-frame clones and leaves some out. The data hold around 300,000 clones, with about 90% observed a single time. Described treatment: approximately 18 received Ad26.COV2.S at low or high dose, single or two shots; about 5 received placebo; per-sample allocation not given. Sample collection was performed on day 63 after the first vaccine or placebo injection. Turning to this clone: Its antigen is still unknown.

Germline V gene lookup returns CDR1 LGHNA and CDR2 YNFKEQ. The CDR3 is made up of 21 amino acids. Trimming took 4 bases from V and 2 from J; bases not matched to a gene: 19. The input for sequencing was peripheral blood, taken in a trial of Ad26.COV2.S vaccine versus placebo. The genes are TRBV4-2 and TRBJ2-5; 13 bases align to TRBD2. This receptor was taken from a person between 18 and 65 years old who received the Ad26.COV2.S COVID-19 vaccine or a placebo. The CDR3, as DNA: TGTGCCAGCAGCCCTTGGACTAGCGGGGGATACCGAGCCCTACTACAAGAGACCCAGTACTTC. This encodes CASSPWTSGGYRALLQETQYF.